Presented here are 26 T cell receptor beta chains from one specimen sequenced in a study of T cells in Graves' hyperthyroidism and ophthalmopathy. There were TCR beta CDR3 regions amplified from RNA transcripts. First-round RT-PCR with HTBI primers amplified the TCR CDR3 region. TCRdb fed the multiplex PCR reads into MiXCR, producing one record per CDR3 protein. The sample lists a few hundred thousand distinct CDR3 sequences, roughly 15% occurring once. Sequencing was performed on blood. The receptors stem from an older woman with Graves' ophthalmopathy.

This chain links TRBV24-1 with TRBJ1-2; 7 bases align to TRBD1. Germline CDR1 reads KGHDR; CDR2 reads SFDVKD. This CDR3 contains 16 residues. The V segment lost 3 bases and the J segment 5 bases; nucleotides outside the gene matches: 11. The CDR3 nucleotides read TGTGCCACCAGTGATCCGAGGGGGGACAGCAGTTATGGCTACACCTTC. This translates into CATSDPRGDSSYGYTF.

With respect to this clonotype: The junction and the germline gene differ at one end; a read error may be behind it. This chain links TRBV11-2 with TRBJ2-1, with 12 bases lining up with TRBD2. This CDR3 comprises 14 residues. Looked up from germline, CDR1 is SGHAT and CDR2 is FQNNGV. CDR3 DNA sequence: TGTGCCAGCACACTAGCGGGAGGCTACAATGGGCAGTTCTTC. Its translation: CASTLAGGYNGQFF.

This clonotype was counted only a few times. V is TRBV5-1 and J is TRBJ2-5, with 7 nucleotides matching TRBD2. There are 16 residues in the CDR3. The V segment lost 0 bases and the J segment 4 bases; nucleotides outside the gene matches: 9. Germline values: CDR1 SGHRS, CDR2 YFSETQ. The CDR3 sequence: CASSLGPGRRGETQYF. The DNA of the CDR3 is TGCGCCAGCAGCTTGGGCCCCGGGAGGCGGGGAGAGACCCAGTACTTC.

The table lists this clonotype with many counts. The chain links TRBV10-2 to TRBJ1-2, with a possible D match to TRBD1 (5 bases). Germline values: CDR1 WSHSY, CDR2 SAAADI. This CDR3 region has 13 residues. V shed 7 bases and J shed 8 bases, with 17 bases lying between them. The CDR3 coding sequence is TGCGCCAGCAACTCAGACACAGGCAACGGCTACACCTTC. Its translation: CASNSDTGNGYTF.

This clonotype appeared many times. The J gene is TRBJ2-2, the V gene TRBV18; 11 positions agree with TRBD2. The V segment lost 8 bases and the J segment 2 bases; nucleotides outside the gene matches: 4. This CDR3 is built from 15 residues. In germline, CDR1 is KGHSH, CDR2 LQKENI. For the CDR3, the DNA is TGTGCCAGCCCCGGACTAGCGGGTAACACCGGGGAGCTGTTTTTT. This gives the protein CASPGLAGNTGELFF.

This clonotype was picked up many times. The rearrangement uses TRBV27 and TRBJ2-7, with TRBD1 as a possible D gene (5 bases). Germline assignment: CDR1 MNHEY and CDR2 SMNVEV (reference sequence). Trimming cost V 0 bases and J 6 bases, with 15 bases left between them. This CDR3 is 15 amino acids long. CDR3 loop: CASSLSSTDGAEQYF. The CDR3 DNA reads TGTGCCAGCAGTTTATCGTCGACAGATGGGGCCGAGCAGTACTTC.

Only a few counts were recorded for this clonotype. The chain uses TRBV5-1 and TRBJ2-6; the match to TRBD1 covers 9 bases. The CDR3 has 18 residues. Germline V gene sequence: CDR1 SGHRS, CDR2 YFSETQ. The V and J ends lost 4 bases and 1 base, in that order; junction bases with no gene match: 9. CDR3 residues: CASSTRDRVVSGANVLTF. CDR3 in DNA: TGCGCCAGCAGCACCCGGGACAGGGTAGTATCTGGGGCCAACGTCCTGACTTTC.

Ten or more counts support this clonotype. The rearrangement joins TRBV20-1 to TRBJ2-1; weak D call: TRBD2 (6 bases). Trimming shortened V by 3 bases and J by 8 bases, and 11 bases separated the two germline ends. Germline assignment: CDR1 DFQATT and CDR2 SNEGSKA (reference sequence). The CDR3 consists of 12 residues. CDR3 sequence reads: CSARRDGDEQFF. The CDR3 DNA follows: TGCAGTGCTAGGCGGGACGGGGATGAGCAGTTCTTC.

The chain is built from TRBV5-4 and TRBJ1-2; maybe TRBD1 (6 bases). The CDR3 is 14 residues long. Trimming removed 2 bases at V and 2 bases at J, with 10 bases between. The germline V gene encodes CDR1 SGHNT and CDR2 YYREEE (reference sequence). This CDR3 reads CASSFDRTNYGYTF. CDR3 sequence (DNA): TGTGCCAGCAGCTTTGACAGGACGAACTATGGCTACACCTTC. Full variable domain (remainder filled in from reference TRBV5-4 and TRBJ1-2): ETGVTQSPTHLIKTRGQQVTLRCSSQSGHNTVSWYQQALGQGPQFIFQYYREEENGRGNFPPRFSGLQFPNYSSELNVNALELDDSALYLCASSFDRTNYGYTFGSGTRLTVV.

Notes on this clonotype: This may be a read error: a much more frequent sequence differs by one nucleotide. The V call is TRBV5-1, the J call TRBJ2-7; TRBD2 agrees at 9 bases. This CDR3 has 14 amino acids. From germline, CDR1 is SGHRS and CDR2 YFSETQ. V trimming: 7 bases; J trimming: 7 bases; junction bases outside the gene matches: 12. This chain's CDR3 is CASDLAGNGREQYF. The CDR3 DNA is TGCGCCAGCGATCTAGCGGGAAACGGAAGGGAGCAGTACTTC.

This clonotype has a count of ten or more. This chain joins TRBV5-1 and TRBJ2-2; 11 nucleotides line up with TRBD1. Germline values: CDR1 SGHRS, CDR2 YFSETQ. Losses at the gene ends were 3 bases for V and 3 bases for J; bases not matched to a gene: 4. CDR3 length: 16 amino acids. DNA for the CDR3: TGCGCCAGCAGCTCCGGACAGGGGGCTGACACCGGGGAGCTGTTTTTT. Its protein product is CASSSGQGADTGELFF.

This clonotype was seen many times. The CDR3 loop reads CASRPSGRLNYGYTF. The CDR3 DNA is TGTGCCAGCCGACCCTCGGGACGGCTAAACTATGGCTACACCTTC. The gene calls are TRBV28 and TRBJ1-2, with D possibly matching TRBD1 (5 bases). The length of the CDR3 is 15 residues. V shed 8 bases and J shed 2 bases, with 18 bases lying between them. CDR1 and CDR2 from the germline V gene are MDHEN and SYDVKM.

V is TRBV7-3 and J is TRBJ2-3, with 7 bases identical to TRBD1. CDR1 SGHTA and CDR2 FQGTGA come from the germline V gene. The CDR3 covers 17 residues. V trimming: 5 bases; J trimming: 1 base; junction bases outside the gene matches: 12. The CDR3 here is CASSPSGPQGGTDTQYF. Here the CDR3 DNA reads TGTGCCAGCAGCCCCTCGGGACCCCAGGGGGGCACAGATACGCAGTATTTT.

In its sample, this clonotype was seen many times. The V call is TRBV20-1, the J call TRBJ2-3; the match to TRBD2 covers 16 bases. The length of the CDR3 is 21 residues. The junction had 15 bases not matched to a gene; V was cut back by 1 base and J by 2 bases. Germline assignment: CDR1 DFQATT and CDR2 SNEGSKA (reference sequence). For the CDR3, the DNA is TGCAGTGCTAGAGCTTCCATATCCGGGACTAGCGGGAGGGACCCCACAGATACGCAGTATTTT. It is translated as CSARASISGTSGRDPTDTQYF.

This clonotype was counted only a few times. J is TRBJ2-3 and V is TRBV5-8; D gene ambiguous. Between the trimmed V and J ends, which lost 4 bases and 0 bases, there was a span of 12 bases. The CDR3 has 15 amino acids. Per germline, CDR1 SGHTS and CDR2 YDEGEE. The CDR3 reads CASSLDQSSTDTQYF. CDR3 nucleotide sequence: TGTGCCAGCAGCCTGGACCAGTCTAGCACAGATACGCAGTATTTT. Based on the CDR3 plus reference TRBV5-8 and TRBJ2-3, the full variable domain is EAGVTQSPTHLIKTRGQQATLRCSPISGHTSVYWYQQALGLGLQFLLWYDEGEERNRGNFPPRFSGRQFPNYSSELNVNALELEDSALYLCASSLDQSSTDTQYFGPGTRLTVL.

The chain couples TRBV18 to TRBJ2-1, with D perhaps given as TRBD1 or TRBD2 (6 bases each). This CDR3 contains 16 residues. Trimming removed 3 bases at V and 2 bases at J, with 14 bases between. Germline CDR1 KGHSH, CDR2 LQKENI. CDR3 protein: CASSPPGGQTYNEQFF. Here the CDR3 DNA reads TGTGCCAGCTCACCCCCCGGGGGCCAGACCTACAATGAGCAGTTCTTC.

This clonotype was counted between two and nine times. The CDR3 DNA follows: TGTGCCAGCAGCGTAGGATCATACTCTGGGGCCAACGTCCTGACTTTC. Its translation: CASSVGSYSGANVLTF. The rearrangement joins TRBV9 to TRBJ2-6; D ambiguous. CDR1 SGDLS and CDR2 YYNGEE come from the germline V gene. Trimming took 0 bases from V and 0 from J, leaving 7 bases between them. This CDR3 region has 16 residues.

The genes are TRBV2 and TRBJ1-2, with D possibly being TRBD1 (6 bases). CDR1 SNHLY and CDR2 FYNNEI come from the germline V gene. V was pared by 8 bases and J by 6 bases, with 7 bases between. This CDR3 is built from 10 residues. CDR3 DNA: TGTGCCAGCCACAGGGATGGCTACACCTTC. It encodes CASHRDGYTF.

This chain uses TRBV27 with TRBJ2-1; 14 nucleotides line up with TRBD2. CDR3 length equals 17 residues. V dropped 4 bases and J dropped 6; count of bases not matched to a gene: 8. Germline values: CDR1 MNHEY, CDR2 SMNVEV (reference sequence). The CDR3 sequence: CASSSRLAGGPGNEQFF. For the CDR3, the DNA is TGTGCCAGCAGTTCCAGACTAGCGGGAGGGCCTGGCAATGAGCAGTTCTTC.

The chain is built from TRBV18 and TRBJ2-5, with D uncertain. The germline V and J ends were trimmed by 3 bases and 2 bases, with 13 bases remaining between them. The length of the CDR3 is 15 residues. Per germline, CDR1 KGHSH and CDR2 LQKENI. The DNA of the CDR3 is TGTGCCAGCTCACCTTCTTCGACGGTTCAAGAGACCCAGTACTTC. As protein: CASSPSSTVQETQYF.

The chain carries TRBV24-1 and TRBJ2-1; perhaps TRBD1 as D (5 bases). The germline V gene encodes CDR1 KGHDR and CDR2 SFDVKD. Trimming shortened V by 3 bases and J by 7 bases, and 9 bases separated the two germline ends. This CDR3 is 13 amino acids long. CDR3 in DNA: TGTGCCACCAGTGATGCAGGGTCTAATGAGCAGTTCTTC. The encoded protein is CATSDAGSNEQFF.

The chain has TRBV20-1 and TRBJ2-3; 16 bases fit TRBD2. The CDR3 sequence is 19 residues long. V lost 3 bases to trimming and J lost 2 bases; unmatched junction nucleotides: 11. The V gene's germline CDR1 is DFQATT and CDR2 SNEGSKA (reference sequence). CDR3 amino acids: CSASRGLAGGSLSTDTQYF. The CDR3, as DNA: TGCAGTGCTAGTAGGGGACTAGCGGGAGGGTCTCTCTCCACAGATACGCAGTATTTT.

This clonotype was counted between two and nine times. This chain links TRBV4-1 with TRBJ1-2; 8 bases line up with TRBD1. Germline CDR1 is MGHRA and CDR2 is YSYEKL. After removal of 6 bases from V and 6 bases from J, the junction contained 9 bases not matched to a gene. This CDR3 has 14 amino acids. This chain's CDR3 is CASRRAGGRDGYTF. CDR3 bases: TGCGCCAGCAGGCGGGCAGGGGGCCGGGATGGCTACACCTTC.

This clonotype was observed a few times. This chain joins TRBV9 and TRBJ2-7; 9 nucleotides align to TRBD1. Germline values: CDR1 SGDLS, CDR2 YYNGEE. J was trimmed by 6 bases and V by 3 bases; bases with no gene match: 10. CDR3 size: 15 residues. CDR3 sequence reads: CASSAAGTGIGEQYF. The CDR3, as DNA: TGTGCCAGCAGCGCCGCCGGGACAGGGATAGGCGAGCAGTACTTC.

This clonotype has a count of ten or more. The rearrangement uses TRBV5-1 and TRBJ2-5, with a possible D match to TRBD1 (5 bases). In germline, CDR1 is SGHRS, CDR2 YFSETQ. V lost 4 bases, J lost 4 bases, and 14 bases lay in between. This CDR3 has 14 amino acids. In nucleotides, the CDR3 is TGCGCCAGCAGCACAGCCGACAGAGGAGAGACCCAGTACTTC. This gives the protein CASSTADRGETQYF.

The chain uses TRBV5-1 and TRBJ1-2; D unresolved. The CDR3 has 16 amino acids. Per the germline V gene, CDR1 is SGHRS and CDR2 is YFSETQ. Trimming pared 0 bases from V and 4 bases from J, leaving 16 bases between. CDR3 bases: TGCGCCAGCAGCTTGGGACCCCCGCTGAACTCCTATGGCTACACCTTC. This encodes CASSLGPPLNSYGYTF.